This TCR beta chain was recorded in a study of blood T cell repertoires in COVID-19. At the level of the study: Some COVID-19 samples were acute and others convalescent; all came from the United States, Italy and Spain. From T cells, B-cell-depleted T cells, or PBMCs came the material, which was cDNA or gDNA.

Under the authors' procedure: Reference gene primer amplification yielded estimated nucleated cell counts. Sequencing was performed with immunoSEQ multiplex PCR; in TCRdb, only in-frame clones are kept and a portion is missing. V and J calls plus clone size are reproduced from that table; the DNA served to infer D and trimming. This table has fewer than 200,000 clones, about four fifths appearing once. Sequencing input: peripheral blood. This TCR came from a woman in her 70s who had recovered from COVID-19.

The CDR3 is CASSFRGTDTQYF. CDR3 nucleotides: TGCGCCAGCAGCTTCCGGGGCACAGATACGCAGTATTTT. The chain uses TRBV5-1 and TRBJ2-3; no clear D. CDR1 and CDR2 from the germline V gene are SGHRS and YFSETQ. This CDR3 spans 13 amino acids. Trimming took 2 bases from V and 1 from J, leaving 5 bases between them.